The clone carrying this T cell receptor beta chain was seen a handful of times. As yet, its antigen is unknown. The source of the sample is a study of cytomegalovirus exposure and HLA in healthy donors. For the study at large: A preliminary data release comprised roughly 80 million unique TCRs obtained from HLA-typed donors. Of over 300 genotyped donors, about 80% clustered with self-reported Caucasian donors.

Study results and limitations: Relative to the approximately 700-donor mean, N-insertions were reportedly fewer in an Asian-associated ancestry cluster in a later analysis. 87-base-pair reads could not separate some V segments, including TRBV6-2 and TRBV6-3.

60 Vbeta and 13 Jbeta primers were used in PCR. Some clones are missing from TCRdb's copy, which holds only in-frame ones; the method was immunoSEQ multiplex PCR. The repertoire holds fewer than 150,000 clones, with over 70% as singletons. This CDR3 comprises 14 residues. Germline CDR1 is ENHRY and CDR2 is SYGVKD. Trimming stripped 4 bases from V and 1 base from J, with 9 bases between. The J gene is TRBJ2-3, the V gene TRBV10-3; D is perhaps TRBD1 (5 bases). The sequenced material came from PBMCs. The source is a man in his forties in good health and CMV-seropositive. This CDR3 is CAISVLGRTDTQYF. The CDR3 nucleotides read TGTGCCATCAGTGTGTTGGGGCGCACAGATACGCAGTATTTT.